What follows is one T cell receptor beta chain and its context. It lacks a known antigen. It has no much larger one-base neighbor in the sample; base qualities were not kept. The treatment or condition label, read with the paper, signifies: roughly 18 received Ad26.COV2.S at low or high dose, single or two shots; roughly five received placebo; per-sample allocation not given. Repertoires of vaccine and placebo recipients were sequenced from samples taken on day 63 after the first injection. Cohort 1b enrolled 25 to 30 adults aged 18-55 years at a single site in Boston, USA, between 29 July and 7 August 2020. Ad26.COV2.S consisted of a replication-incompetent adenovirus type 26 vector by which a prefusion-stabilized SARS-CoV-2 spike protein from the original Wuhan strain was expressed. The data are from a study of Ad26.COV2.S vaccination and SARS-CoV-2 variants (dated by TCRdb to about 2021). Study-wide context: Donors in the vaccine arm were drawn from COV1001, a phase I-IIa trial of Ad26.COV2.S in healthy adults that was multicentre, randomized, double-blind and placebo-controlled. Ad26.COV2.S was given intramuscularly at 5x10^10 or 1x10^11 viral particles, as a single shot or as two shots 56 days apart. Investigators did not know the trial group allocation while performing experiments and assessing outcomes. Sequencing of the TCRbeta repertoire served to evaluate the specificity and breadth of SARS-CoV-2-reactive T cell receptors following Ad26.COV2.S vaccination. A total of around 32 samples were included in the TCR-sequenced set, comprising some 20 Ad26.COV2.S vaccine recipients, 5 placebo recipients and 8 SARS-CoV-2 convalescent individuals. Participants in the trial were split at random into five groups of five each, receiving low-dose or high-dose Ad26.COV2.S once or twice, or else placebo on both occasions. Overall study outcomes, separate from this receptor: The authors noted that the TCR breadth and depth analyses may have underestimated total T cell responses. After vaccination, substantial breadth of spike-specific CD8+ and CD4+ T cell responses was reported. Spike-specific TCR breadth was higher in Ad26.COV2.S recipients than in placebo recipients (P = 0.0014). The study was not powered to compare responses between vaccine doses or regimens. Vaccine and placebo recipients had comparable non-spike TCR breadth, which fits with the vaccine containing only spike.

TCRbeta CDR3 regions were sequenced with the immunoSEQ Assay. After extraction, genomic DNA underwent amplification by bias-controlled multiplex PCR, followed by high-throughput sequencing. Under the source paper's analysis protocol: To quantify the absolute abundance of each unique TCRbeta CDR3 region, sequences were collapsed and filtered. T cell fraction was estimated by normalization of TCRbeta template counts to usable DNA, with usable DNA being measured through amplification of reference genes present in all nucleated cells. Repertoire TCRs were annotated as SARS-CoV-2-specific when V gene, CDR3 amino acid sequence and J gene were exactly matched to a known reactive TCR set. The reference SARS-CoV-2 TCR set was obtained from MIRA and was filtered for enrichment in COVID-19-positive ImmuneCODE repertoires, whereby public or cross-reactive TCRs were removed. Drawing on the MIRA antigens, annotated TCRs were analysed further at the level of specific ORF or position within ORF. Depth was the summed frequency of annotated unique rearrangements, while breadth was defined as annotated unique rearrangements over total unique productive rearrangements. TCR breadth was compared between groups using two-sided Wilcoxon rank-sum tests. This is the immuneACCESS table as TCRdb keeps it, with only in-frame sequences that have V and J called. A part of the clones is gone; compared with another copy, unresolved V genes explain less than half, and the rest is unexplained. V, J and clone size are those of that table, while D and trimming were read from the DNA. The sample has fewer than 800,000 clones on record, around 92% of them singletons. The ten most abundant clones make up 1.5% of the sample.

The sample was peripheral blood, taken in a trial of Ad26.COV2.S vaccine versus placebo. This TCR derives from a person aged 18 to 59 who received the Ad26.COV2.S COVID-19 vaccine or a placebo.

Here the CDR3 is given as CASSLRGAGGETQYF. The bases read TGCGCCAGCAGCTTGAGGGGGGCAGGTGGAGAGACCCAGTACTTC. The chain links TRBV5-1 with TRBJ2-5; the D gene is possibly TRBD1 or TRBD2, each agreeing over 6 bases. CDR1 and CDR2 were assigned from the germline V gene as SGHRS and YFSETQ. From its cysteine to its phenylalanine, the CDR3 spans 15 amino acids. The kept DNA is CDR3 alone, 45 bases in frame from the first base. Trimming at the junction amounts to 1 base on V and 4 bases on J, and the germline ends lie 14 bases apart.